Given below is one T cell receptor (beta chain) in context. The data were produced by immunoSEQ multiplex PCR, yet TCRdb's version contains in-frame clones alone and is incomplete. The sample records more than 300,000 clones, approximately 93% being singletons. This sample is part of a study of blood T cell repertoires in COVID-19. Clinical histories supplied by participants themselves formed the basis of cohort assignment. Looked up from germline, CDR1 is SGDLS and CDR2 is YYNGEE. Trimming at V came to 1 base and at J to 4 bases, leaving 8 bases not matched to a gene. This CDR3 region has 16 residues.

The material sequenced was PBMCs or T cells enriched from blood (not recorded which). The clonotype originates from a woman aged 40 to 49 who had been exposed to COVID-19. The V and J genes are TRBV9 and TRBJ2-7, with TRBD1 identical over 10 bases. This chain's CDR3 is CASSVTPGQGLYEQYF. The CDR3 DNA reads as TGTGCCAGCAGCGTAACACCGGGACAGGGGTTGTACGAGCAGTACTTC.